This TCR beta chain was sequenced during a study of T cell repertoires in cytomegalovirus infection. This CDR3 comprises 14 residues. CDR1 is SGHTS, CDR2 YDEGEE, per germline. The V end was cut by 1 base, the J end by 7 bases, with 12 bases between. A note on this clonotype: Its antigen is currently unknown.

Each CDR3 protein is one row after TCRdb ran MiXCR on the reads. Found here are approximately 1,000,000 distinct CDR3 sequences, roughly 31% of them singletons; the top ten hold around 15%. The source was cultured CD8+ T cells from PBMCs, collected from culture after CMV antigen stimulation. The source of this sequence is a human donor in good health (CMV status not recorded). Some clones in this sample may be carry-over from other donors' samples. This chain links TRBV5-8 with TRBJ2-1, with D hard to call. The CDR3 loop reads CASSLQFRQNEQFF. The CDR3 nucleotides read TGTGCCAGCAGCTTGCAATTCAGGCAAAATGAGCAGTTCTTC.